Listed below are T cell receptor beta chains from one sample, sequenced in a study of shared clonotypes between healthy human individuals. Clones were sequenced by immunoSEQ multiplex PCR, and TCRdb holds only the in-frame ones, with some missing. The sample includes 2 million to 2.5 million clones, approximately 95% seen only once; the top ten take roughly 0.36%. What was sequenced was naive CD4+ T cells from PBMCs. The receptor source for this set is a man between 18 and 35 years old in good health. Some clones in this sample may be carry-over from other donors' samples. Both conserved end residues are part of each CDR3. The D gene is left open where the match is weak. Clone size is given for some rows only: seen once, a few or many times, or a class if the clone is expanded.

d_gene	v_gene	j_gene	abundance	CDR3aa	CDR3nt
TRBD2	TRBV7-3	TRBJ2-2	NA	CASSPGLASNTGELFF	TGTGCCAGCAGCCCCGGACTAGCTTCTAACACCGGGGAGCTGTTTTTT
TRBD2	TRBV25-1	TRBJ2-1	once	CASSEWGLGDNEQFF	TGTGCCAGCAGTGAATGGGGACTAGGGGACAATGAGCAGTTCTTC
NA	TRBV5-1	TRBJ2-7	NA	CASRPDSARRGGSSYEQYF	TGCGCCAGCAGACCTGACAGCGCACGCCGAGGTGGAAGCTCCTACGAGCAGTACTTC
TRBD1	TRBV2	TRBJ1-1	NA	CASTGGGNTEAFF	TGTGCCAGCACAGGGGGCGGAAACACTGAAGCTTTCTTT
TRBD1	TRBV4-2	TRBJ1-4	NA	CASSQGSGGEKLFF	TGTGCCAGCAGCCAAGGTTCAGGGGGTGAAAAACTGTTTTTT
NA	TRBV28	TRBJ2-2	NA	CASSFLGRTGELFF	TGTGCCAGCAGTTTTCTCGGGAGAACCGGGGAGCTGTTTTTT
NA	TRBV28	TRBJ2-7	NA	CASSFIPTRVLFEQYF	TGTGCCAGCAGTTTTATACCGACTAGGGTACTCTTCGAGCAGTACTTC
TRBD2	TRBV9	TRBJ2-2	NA	CASSVLWRERTGELFF	TGTGCCAGCAGCGTACTTTGGCGGGAGAGGACCGGGGAGCTGTTTTTT
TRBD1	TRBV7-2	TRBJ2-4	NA	CASSLVATGGLLNIQYF	TGTGCCAGCAGCTTAGTGGCGACAGGGGGCCTTTTGAACATTCAGTACTTC
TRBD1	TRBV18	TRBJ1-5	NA	CASSPTGTGGGQPQHF	TGTGCCAGCTCCCCGACCGGGACAGGGGGAGGTCAGCCCCAGCATTTT
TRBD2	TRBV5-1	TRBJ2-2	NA	CASSLISGSTGELFF	TGCGCCAGCAGCTTGATTAGCGGGAGTACCGGGGAGCTGTTTTTT
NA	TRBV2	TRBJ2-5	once	CASSLGRSQETQYF	TGTGCCAGCAGTCTCGGCAGGTCTCAAGAGACCCAGTACTTC
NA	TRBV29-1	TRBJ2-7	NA	CSVLVSEQYF	TGCAGCGTTCTAGTAAGCGAGCAGTACTTC
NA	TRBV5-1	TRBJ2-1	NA	CASSSLAGSSYNEQFF	TGCGCCAGCAGCTCGCTCGCAGGTAGCTCCTACAATGAGCAGTTCTTC
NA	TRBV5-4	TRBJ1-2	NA	CASSLSSPGLYGYTF	TGTGCCAGCAGCTTGTCCTCCCCAGGGCTCTATGGCTACACCTTC
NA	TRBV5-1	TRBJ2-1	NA	CASSLVGGNEQFF	TGCGCCAGCAGCTTGGTGGGGGGAAATGAGCAGTTCTTC
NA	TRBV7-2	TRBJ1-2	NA	CASSRRRGGSDYGYTF	TGTGCCAGCAGCAGAAGGCGGGGAGGTAGCGACTATGGCTACACCTTC
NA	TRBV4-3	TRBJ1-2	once	CASSQERWFYYGYTF	TGCGCCAGCAGCCAAGAACGATGGTTCTACTATGGCTACACCTTC
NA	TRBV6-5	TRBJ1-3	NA	CASSYSHLSGNTIYF	TGTGCCAGCAGTTACTCGCATCTCTCTGGAAACACCATATATTTT
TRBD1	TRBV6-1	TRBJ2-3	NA	CASSVVGGSVTDTQYF	TGTGCCAGCAGTGTCGTAGGGGGCTCTGTCACAGATACGCAGTATTTT
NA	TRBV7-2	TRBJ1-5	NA	CASSLVPENNQPQHF	TGTGCCAGCAGCTTAGTCCCGGAAAACAATCAGCCCCAGCATTTT
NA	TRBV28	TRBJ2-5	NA	CASSGGARRETQYF	TGTGCCAGCAGTGGGGGGGCCCGTCGAGAGACCCAGTACTTC
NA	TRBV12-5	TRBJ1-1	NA	CASGLAQGQEAFF	TGTGCTAGTGGTTTGGCCCAGGGCCAGGAAGCTTTCTTT
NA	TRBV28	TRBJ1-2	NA	CASSLMVTGKRHGYTF	TGTGCCAGCAGTTTAATGGTCACAGGGAAGAGACATGGCTACACCTTC
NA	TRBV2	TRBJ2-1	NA	CASADRFSDYNEQFF	TGTGCCAGCGCTGACAGGTTCAGCGACTACAATGAGCAGTTCTTC
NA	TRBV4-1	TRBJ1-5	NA	CASSQITSNQPQHF	TGCGCCAGCAGCCAAATCACTAGCAATCAGCCCCAGCATTTT
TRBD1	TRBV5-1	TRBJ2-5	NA	CASSPGTGGGETQYF	TGCGCCAGCAGCCCCGGGACAGGGGGCGGGGAGACCCAGTACTTC
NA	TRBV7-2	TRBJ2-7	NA	CASSPRPIYEQYF	TGTGCCAGCAGCCCCCGCCCGATTTACGAGCAGTACTTC
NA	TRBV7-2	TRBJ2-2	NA	CASSLLGGNTGELFF	TGTGCCAGCAGCCTACTAGGGGGAAACACCGGGGAGCTGTTTTTT
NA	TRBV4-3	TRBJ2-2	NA	CASSRRTGELFF	TGCGCCAGCAGCCGCCGCACCGGGGAGCTGTTTTTT
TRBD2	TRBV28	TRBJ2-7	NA	CASSFRRGRASYEQYF	TGTGCCAGCAGTTTCCGACGCGGGAGGGCTTCCTACGAGCAGTACTTC
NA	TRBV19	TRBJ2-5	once	CASQQGMAQYF	TGTGCCAGTCAACAGGGTATGGCCCAGTACTTC
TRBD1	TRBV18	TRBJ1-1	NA	CASSPGTGEDTEAFF	TGTGCCAGCTCACCAGGAACAGGGGAGGACACTGAAGCTTTCTTT
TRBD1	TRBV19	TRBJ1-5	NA	CASRTGRYSNQPQHF	TGTGCCAGTAGGACAGGGAGGTATAGCAATCAGCCCCAGCATTTT
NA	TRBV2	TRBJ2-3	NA	CASSDRRSTDTQYF	TGTGCCAGCAGTGACAGGAGGAGCACAGATACGCAGTATTTT
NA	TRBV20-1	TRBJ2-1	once	CSARAGLEQFF	TGCAGTGCTAGAGCGGGGCTAGAGCAGTTCTTC
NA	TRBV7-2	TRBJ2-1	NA	CASSFSSSYSYNEQFF	TGTGCCAGCAGCTTTTCTAGCAGTTACTCCTACAATGAGCAGTTCTTC